This T cell receptor beta chain was found in a study of technical replicates of blood from four donors. Germline V CDR1 and CDR2: SGHDN, FVKESK. The CDR3 spans 14 residues. The V and J ends lost 0 bases and 5 bases respectively, with 10 bases between them. Libraries were prepared by immunoSEQ multiplex PCR; TCRdb keeps only in-frame clonotypes and omits some of them. There are tens of thousands of clones in the sample; 95% to 96% occur only once, and more than 0.2% lies in the top ten. The rearrangement links TRBV14 to TRBJ1-1, with unresolved D. The origin of this receptor is a human donor in good health. Sequencing was performed on T cells isolated from PBMCs. CDR3 region: CASSQDRGWTEAFF. For the CDR3, the DNA is TGTGCCAGCAGCCAAGATCGGGGTTGGACTGAAGCTTTCTTT.